These 25 T cell receptor beta chains share one sample of origin, sequenced in a study of blood T cell repertoires in COVID-19. TCRdb keeps only in-frame clones here, not all; method: immunoSEQ multiplex PCR. The sample consists of 110,000 to 150,000 clones, under 80% of them appearing once. The sequenced material came from peripheral blood. These TCRs come from a man aged 80 or over with acute or convalescent COVID-19.

This chain joins TRBV28 and TRBJ1-2, with a weak D call TRBD1 (5 bases). Germline V CDR1 and CDR2: MDHEN, SYDVKM. Trimming cost V 6 bases and J 6 bases, with 11 bases left between them. The CDR3 contains 12 residues. The CDR3 reads CASRAGGDGYTF. The CDR3 bases are TGTGCCAGCAGGGCGGGGGGAGATGGCTACACCTTC.

The V gene is TRBV6-5, the J gene TRBJ1-2; 8 nucleotides line up with TRBD1. The germline CDR1 and CDR2 sequences are MNHEY and SVGAGI. Trimming took 0 bases from V and 4 from J; bases not matched to a gene: 4. The CDR3 consists of 15 residues. This CDR3 is CASSYSGQGGYGYTF. The CDR3 nucleotides read TGTGCCAGCAGTTACTCTGGACAGGGTGGCTATGGCTACACCTTC.

The chain recombines TRBV6-2 or TRBV6-3 with TRBJ2-2; 7 nucleotides align to TRBD1. CDR1 and CDR2 (germline): MNHEY, SVGEGT. Trimming took 6 bases from V and 0 from J; bases not matched to a gene: 4. The CDR3 contains 15 residues. The CDR3 nucleotides are TGTGCCAGCAGCTGGGACAGATCGAACACCGGGGAGCTGTTTTTT. It is translated as CASSWDRSNTGELFF.

On this clone: Other DNA sequences of this sample code for an identical CDR3. The gene calls are TRBV6-5 and TRBJ1-5, with D maybe TRBD1 (6 bases). The CDR3 runs to 13 residues. V was pared by 5 bases and J by 5 bases, with 10 bases between. From germline, CDR1 is MNHEY and CDR2 SVGAGI. CDR3 coding DNA: TGTGCCAGCAGTCAGGACAGAGATCAGCCCCAGCATTTT. Its translation: CASSQDRDQPQHF.

The chain joins TRBV4-1 to TRBJ1-5, with D hard to call. The CDR3 runs to 15 residues. Germline CDR1 is MGHRA and CDR2 is YSYEKL. Trimming left V 0 bases short and J 9 bases short, with 15 bases between. The CDR3 nucleotides read TGCGCCAGCAGCCAAGAGTTGGGCAGAGGGTCGCCCCAGCATTTT. Amino acid sequence: CASSQELGRGSPQHF.

This chain joins TRBV4-2 and TRBJ2-2; D is possibly TRBD2 (5 bases). The CDR3 runs to 15 residues. Per the germline V gene, CDR1 is LGHNA and CDR2 is YNFKEQ. Between the trimmed V and J ends, which lost 1 base and 3 bases, there was a span of 9 bases. The CDR3 DNA reads TGTGCCAGCAGCCAAGCTTTGAGGGACACCGGGGAGCTGTTTTTT. This translates into CASSQALRDTGELFF.

This clone was seen a single time. V usage is TRBV5-5 and J usage is TRBJ1-1, with TRBD1 matching 7 bases. The V and J ends lost 2 bases and 5 bases, in that order; junction bases with no gene match: 6. Per germline, CDR1 SGHKS and CDR2 YYEKEE (reference sequence). This CDR3 contains 14 residues. This CDR3 reads CASSFGSGGTEAFF. CDR3 sequence (DNA): TGTGCCAGCAGCTTTGGGTCAGGGGGGACTGAAGCTTTCTTT.

This sequence joins TRBV5-1 and TRBJ2-3, with D possibly matching TRBD1 (6 bases). This CDR3 region has 13 residues. Trimming shortened V by 4 bases and J by 5 bases, and 11 bases separated the two germline ends. From germline, CDR1 is SGHRS and CDR2 YFSETQ. CDR3 region: CASSLSTGDTQYF. Written as DNA, the CDR3 is TGCGCCAGCAGCCTTTCGACAGGAGATACGCAGTATTTT.

This clone was observed once. The J gene is TRBJ1-1, the V gene TRBV14; unclear D gene. This CDR3 contains 11 residues. Trimming took 2 bases from V and 4 from J, leaving 2 bases between them. Looked up from germline, CDR1 is SGHDN and CDR2 is FVKESK. The CDR3 sequence: CASSQRTEAFF. The CDR3 coding sequence is TGTGCCAGCAGCCAACGCACTGAAGCTTTCTTT.

The V call is TRBV29-1, the J call TRBJ2-1, with 7 bases matching TRBD2. The germline CDR1 and CDR2 sequences are SQVTM and ANQGSEA. Losses at the gene ends were 4 bases for V and 7 bases for J; bases not matched to a gene: 10. The CDR3 runs 14 residues. CDR3 sequence reads: CSVGLGRRGNEQFF. In DNA form, the CDR3 reads TGCAGCGTTGGTCTGGGCAGGCGGGGGAATGAGCAGTTCTTC.

V is TRBV29-1 and J is TRBJ2-7, with D tentatively TRBD2 (5 bases). Trimming took off 5 bases at V and 6 bases at J, with 20 bases between the two ends. Per germline, CDR1 SQVTM and CDR2 ANQGSEA. This CDR3 is built from 14 residues. The CDR3 protein is CSVWVESAGLEQYF. CDR3 DNA: TGCAGCGTTTGGGTCGAGAGTGCGGGTCTCGAGCAGTACTTC.

V is TRBV7-3 and J is TRBJ2-2; 9 nucleotides match TRBD1. CDR1 SGHTA and CDR2 FQGTGA come from the germline V gene. The ends lost 4 bases at V and 5 bases at J; junction bases unmatched: 8. The CDR3 consists of 16 residues. The CDR3 is CASSSSGTGLTGELFF. CDR3 in DNA: TGTGCCAGCAGCTCCTCCGGGACAGGGCTAACCGGGGAGCTGTTTTTT.

V and J are TRBV7-8 and TRBJ2-7; D call uncertain. The CDR3 totals 11 residues. The germline gives CDR1 SGHVS, CDR2 FQNEAQ. V lost 5 bases and J lost 2, with 4 bases in between. The CDR3 nucleotides are TGTGCCAGCAGCCCAACCTACGAGCAGTACTTC. This encodes CASSPTYEQYF.

V usage is TRBV11-1 and J usage is TRBJ1-2; 10 bases match TRBD1. Trimming cost V 5 bases and J 8 bases; bases outside gene matches: 14. The CDR3 loop spans 16 amino acids. Germline V lookup: CDR1 SGHAT, CDR2 FQDESV (reference sequence). CDR3 loop: CASSRNWDRGQEGYTF. The CDR3 region has the DNA TGTGCCAGCAGCAGAAATTGGGACAGGGGACAAGAAGGCTACACCTTC.

As regards this clone: This sample includes further DNA sequences coding for the same CDR3. The CDR3 sequence: CASSSSSYEQYF. CDR3 nucleotides: TGTGCCAGCAGCTCGAGCTCCTACGAGCAGTACTTC. The chain has TRBV7-2 and TRBJ2-7; D not resolved. This CDR3 is 12 amino acids long. Germline loops: CDR1 SGHTA, CDR2 FQGNSA. V dropped 4 bases and J dropped 0 bases, with 4 bases sitting between them.

The gene calls are TRBV11-3 and TRBJ2-7; a possible D gene is TRBD1 (5 bases). V dropped 1 base and J dropped 2 bases, with 12 bases sitting between them. Germline V gene data show CDR1 as SGHNT and CDR2 as YENEEA. The CDR3 consists of 15 residues. CDR3 nucleotide sequence: TGTGCCAGCAGCTTAGGCCATGACAGTACCTACGAGCAGTACTTC. Translating it yields CASSLGHDSTYEQYF.

The chain has TRBV28 and TRBJ1-2, with D perhaps TRBD1 (5 bases). CDR1 MDHEN and CDR2 SYDVKM come from the germline V gene. The ends were cut back, 7 bases at V and 4 bases at J, with 16 bases in the middle. The CDR3 runs to 14 residues. CDR3 in DNA: TGTGCCAGCAAAAATCCGGGACTTGGCTATGGCTACACCTTC. Translating gives CASKNPGLGYGYTF.

V usage is TRBV6-2 or TRBV6-3 and J usage is TRBJ2-7, with 7 nucleotides matching TRBD2. The CDR3 is 16 amino acids. Germline CDR1 and CDR2: MNHEY and SVGEGT. Trimming removed 2 bases from V and 2 bases from J; junction bases left unmatched: 9. The DNA of the CDR3 is TGTGCCAGCAGTTACGTTGGGAGGGCTTCAACCTACGAGCAGTACTTC. This translates into CASSYVGRASTYEQYF.

This clone was seen only a few times. The J gene is TRBJ1-1, the V gene TRBV6-6, with D possibly being TRBD1 (5 bases). Looked up from germline, CDR1 is MNHNY and CDR2 is SVGAGI (reference sequence). Trimming took off 7 bases at V and 0 bases at J, with 12 bases between the two ends. The CDR3 covers 14 residues. CDR3 DNA: TGTGCCAGCACCCGGGTAGGGGTGAACACTGAAGCTTTCTTT. This encodes CASTRVGVNTEAFF.

This clone was observed once. This chain uses TRBV12-3 or TRBV12-4 with TRBJ1-3; no definite D call. The CDR3 is 13 residues long. Trimming shortened V by 3 bases and J by 3 bases, and 6 bases separated the two germline ends. In nucleotides, the CDR3 is TGTGCCAGCAGTTTCGGACTTGGAAACACCATATATTTT. Translated, it gives CASSFGLGNTIYF.

This clone was seen a single time. The chain links TRBV7-9 to TRBJ2-1; 11 nucleotides agree with TRBD1. The CDR3 sequence is 17 residues long. V was pared by 1 base and J by 4 bases, with 6 bases of the junction left unmatched. The germline V gene has CDR1 SEHNR and CDR2 FQNEAQ (reference sequence). The CDR3 region has the DNA TGTGCCAGCAGCTTAGAGGCCGGGACAGGGGGGTACAATGAGCAGTTCTTC. It translates to CASSLEAGTGGYNEQFF.

The J gene is TRBJ2-3, the V gene TRBV7-2; TRBD2 matches at 9 bases. With V trimmed by 6 bases and J by 2 bases, 9 bases remained unmatched. The length of the CDR3 is 16 residues. Germline CDR1 is SGHTA and CDR2 is FQGNSA. The CDR3 DNA is TGTGCCAGCAGTTCCCTAGCGGGGATTTTCACAGATACGCAGTATTTT. Translated, it gives CASSSLAGIFTDTQYF. The entire variable domain, with the rest obtained from reference TRBV7-2 and TRBJ2-3, is as follows: GAGVSQSPSNKVTEKGKDVELRCDPISGHTALYWYRQSLGQGLEFLIYFQGNSAPDKSGLPSDRFSAERTGGSVSTLTIQRTQQEDSAVYLCASSSLAGIFTDTQYFGPGTRLTVL.

CDR3 residues: CASSLNRDSYEQYF. The CDR3 DNA reads TGTGCCAGCAGCTTAAACAGGGATTCCTACGAGCAGTACTTC. This chain links TRBV11-2 with TRBJ2-7; TRBD1 might be the D (6 bases). The ends were cut back, 2 bases at V and 1 base at J, with 9 bases in the middle. There are 14 residues in the CDR3. CDR1 is SGHAT and CDR2 is FQNNGV in the germline V gene.

The gene calls are TRBV15 and TRBJ2-5; 7 positions match TRBD2. The CDR3 spans 16 residues. The J segment lost 7 bases and the V segment lost 5 bases, leaving 16 bases of the junction unmatched. In germline, CDR1 is LNHNV, CDR2 YYDKDF (reference sequence). CDR3 in DNA: TGTGCCACCAGCTCCGAAGATGTAGCGGGTGAGGGGACCCAGTACTTC. Amino acid sequence: CATSSEDVAGEGTQYF. Using reference TRBV15 and TRBJ2-5 for the parts outside the CDR3, the full variable domain is DAMVIQNPRYQVTQFGKPVTLSCSQTLNHNVMYWYQQKSSQAPKLLFHYYDKDFNNEADTPDNFQSRRPNTSFCFLDIRSPGLGDTAMYLCATSSEDVAGEGTQYFGPGTRLLVL.

This chain joins TRBV4-2 and TRBJ1-2, with D maybe TRBD1 (5 bases). This CDR3 contains 15 residues. V was clipped by 0 bases and J by 7 bases, with 15 bases between them. Germline loops: CDR1 LGHNA, CDR2 YNFKEQ. The CDR3 bases are TGTGCCAGCAGCCAAGATGGGCAAGCTCAGGGTGGCTACACCTTC. Translating it yields CASSQDGQAQGGYTF.